These T cell receptor beta chains were read from a single sample in a study of CD8 T cells in ankylosing spondylitis. TCRdb re-derived calls from the 5' RACE reads in MiXCR, one entry per CDR3 protein. The sample includes more than 250,000 distinct CDR3 sequences, roughly 12% of them seen just once. The sample was blood, either unsorted or a sorted T cell fraction (not recorded which). The receptors were gathered from a female donor with ankylosing spondylitis or in good health (not recorded which). CDR3s include the opening cysteine and the closing phenylalanine or tryptophan. A D gene is named only where the DNA matches it firmly. Rows give clone size only sometimes, using once, few, many, or a class for an expanded clone.

J: TRBJ1-2
V: TRBV30
D: -
size: few
CDR3: CAWSLQSGGYTF
DNA: TGTGCCTGGAGTCTCCAGTCCGGTGGCTACACCTTC

J: TRBJ1-2
V: TRBV10-2
D: -
size: many
CDR3: CASSELYGYTF
DNA: TGCGCCAGCAGTGAGCTGTATGGCTACACCTTC

J: TRBJ2-3
V: TRBV5-1
D: -
size: few
CDR3: CASSRRGGLTDTQYF
DNA: TGCGCCAGCAGCCGACGGGGAGGCCTCACAGATACGCAGTATTTT

J: TRBJ2-1
V: TRBV4-1
D: -
size: many
CDR3: CASSYPPDRTSSYNEQFF
DNA: TGCGCCAGCAGCTATCCACCCGACAGAACCTCTTCCTACAATGAGCAGTTCTTC

J: TRBJ2-1
V: TRBV2
D: TRBD1
size: few
CDR3: CASPRDRGNEQFF
DNA: TGTGCCAGCCCCCGGGACAGGGGTAATGAGCAGTTCTTC

J: TRBJ2-1
V: TRBV27
D: -
size: many
CDR3: CASSLGQNEQFF
DNA: TGTGCCAGCAGTTTAGGACAGAATGAGCAGTTCTTC

J: TRBJ2-1
V: TRBV20-1
D: -
size: many
CDR3: CSAALVNEQFF
DNA: TGCAGTGCAGCTCTAGTCAATGAGCAGTTCTTC

J: TRBJ2-1
V: TRBV29-1
D: TRBD2
size: many
CDR3: CSVVSGQGSTSGGYEQFF
DNA: TGCAGCGTTGTATCCGGACAGGGGTCCACTAGCGGGGGCTATGAGCAGTTCTTC

J: TRBJ2-2
V: TRBV2
D: -
size: -
CDR3: CASSEGVPGELFF
DNA: TGTGCCAGCAGTGAAGGGGTCCCCGGGGAGCTGTTTTTT

J: TRBJ2-1
V: TRBV7-9
D: -
size: many
CDR3: CASVRETYNEQFF
DNA: TGTGCCAGCGTTCGGGAGACCTACAATGAGCAGTTCTTC

J: TRBJ2-2
V: TRBV10-2
D: -
size: many
CDR3: CASTGLVNSNTGELFF
DNA: TGCGCCAGCACGGGACTCGTAAACTCGAACACCGGGGAGCTGTTTTTT

J: TRBJ1-2
V: TRBV7-2
D: TRBD1
size: many
CDR3: CASSLATTGTNYGYTF
DNA: TGTGCCAGCAGCTTAGCGACGACAGGGACTAACTATGGCTACACCTTC

J: TRBJ1-5
V: TRBV20-1
D: -
size: many
CDR3: CSVAFDGTLGPQHF
DNA: TGCAGTGTTGCGTTCGACGGGACATTAGGGCCCCAGCATTTT

J: TRBJ2-1
V: TRBV12-3/TRBV12-4
D: TRBD2
size: many
CDR3: CASSPGTSGGYNEQFF
DNA: TGTGCCAGCAGTCCAGGGACTAGCGGGGGTTACAATGAGCAGTTCTTC

J: TRBJ2-1
V: TRBV5-1
D: TRBD1
size: many
CDR3: CASSRDRGSNEQFF
DNA: TGCGCCAGCAGCCGGGACAGGGGGTCTAATGAGCAGTTCTTC

J: TRBJ2-3
V: TRBV20-1
D: -
size: many
CDR3: CARSTDTQYF
DNA: TGCGCACGTAGCACAGATACGCAGTATTTT

J: TRBJ2-7
V: TRBV5-1
D: TRBD1
size: many
CDR3: CASSLGDRAYEQYF
DNA: TGCGCCAGCAGCTTGGGCGACAGGGCCTACGAGCAGTACTTC

J: TRBJ1-1
V: TRBV5-1
D: -
size: many
CDR3: CASRVTGFGMNTEAFF
DNA: TGCGCCAGCAGGGTGACAGGATTTGGCATGAACACTGAAGCTTTCTTT

J: TRBJ1-1
V: TRBV30
D: TRBD1
size: -
CDR3: CAWSPRQGTEAFF
DNA: TGTGCCTGGAGCCCCAGACAGGGCACTGAAGCTTTCTTT

J: TRBJ2-1
V: TRBV5-1
D: -
size: many
CDR3: CASSAQYRGGNEQFF
DNA: TGCGCCAGCAGCGCCCAGTACAGGGGAGGCAATGAGCAGTTCTTC

J: TRBJ2-1
V: TRBV29-1
D: -
size: many
CDR3: CSVDLIGEQFF
DNA: TGCAGCGTTGATTTAATCGGTGAGCAGTTCTTC

J: TRBJ1-1
V: TRBV19
D: -
size: -
CDR3: CASRIFQGGTEAFF
DNA: TGTGCCAGTAGGATTTTTCAGGGAGGCACTGAAGCTTTCTTT

J: TRBJ1-3
V: TRBV6-1
D: -
size: many
CDR3: CASRRGRETYPGNTIYF
DNA: TGTGCCAGCAGACGGGGTAGGGAGACGTATCCAGGAAACACCATATATTTT

J: TRBJ2-3
V: TRBV20-1
D: TRBD2
size: many
CDR3: CSARGGLAGAGTDTQYF
DNA: TGCAGTGCTAGAGGAGGACTAGCGGGAGCAGGCACAGATACGCAGTATTTT

J: TRBJ1-1
V: TRBV7-9
D: -
size: -
CDR3: CASSSQVTPNTEAFF
DNA: TGTGCCAGCAGCTCTCAGGTAACCCCGAACACTGAAGCTTTCTTT